Sequencing of this T cell receptor beta chain was carried out in a study of response to subunit inactivated influenza vaccine. TCRdb reprocessed the RT-PCR reads with MiXCR, giving one entry per CDR3 protein. The profile covers around 470,000 distinct CDR3 sequences, with roughly 7.6% appearing a single time and around 13% taken by the ten largest. Trimming shortened V by 0 bases and J by 0 bases, and 11 bases separated the two germline ends. There are 16 residues in the CDR3. Per the germline V gene, CDR1 is LGHDT and CDR2 is YNNKEL (reference sequence). Findings of the study overall: The authors proposed limited new T cell recruitment per seasonal influenza vaccination.

This clonotype has a handful of counts. Its antigen is unknown. The chain couples TRBV3-1 to TRBJ2-5; tentatively, D is TRBD1 (5 bases). This TCR came from a man between 45 and 75 years old who received an inactivated influenza vaccine. The source material was PBMCs from blood, sampled around 25 months after vaccination. The CDR3 bases are TGTGCCAGCAGCCAAGACAACAACAGGAACCAAGAGACCCAGTACTTC. Translated, it gives CASSQDNNRNQETQYF.